The T cell receptor beta chain described here comes from a study of cytomegalovirus exposure and HLA in healthy donors. Study results and caveats: Apart from CMV serostatus, no immune exposure information was available. In all likelihood, a cluster of highly shared sequence variants was a sequencing artifact. Earlier analysis yielded a pattern in which most TCR beta V segments were productive about 87% or about 30% of the time.

To note about this clone: The antigen is not known.

V was shortened by 0 bases and J by 0 bases, with 7 bases between the two germline ends. The CDR3 extends over 15 amino acids. Germline V gene sequence: CDR1 SGHKS, CDR2 YYEKEE (reference sequence). PCR amplification relied on 60 Vbeta primers (plus 13 Jbeta primers). Assay: immunoSEQ multiplex PCR; the TCRdb copy retains only in-frame clones and omits some. The data contain approximately 150,000 clones, roughly 80% of them singletons. The sequence was collected from a man over 45 in good health and CMV-seropositive. Source material: PBMCs. The V call is TRBV5-5, the J call TRBJ1-3, with unresolved D. This chain's CDR3 is CASSLGVHSGNTIYF. CDR3 nucleotide sequence: TGTGCCAGCAGCTTGGGAGTGCACTCTGGAAACACCATATATTTT.